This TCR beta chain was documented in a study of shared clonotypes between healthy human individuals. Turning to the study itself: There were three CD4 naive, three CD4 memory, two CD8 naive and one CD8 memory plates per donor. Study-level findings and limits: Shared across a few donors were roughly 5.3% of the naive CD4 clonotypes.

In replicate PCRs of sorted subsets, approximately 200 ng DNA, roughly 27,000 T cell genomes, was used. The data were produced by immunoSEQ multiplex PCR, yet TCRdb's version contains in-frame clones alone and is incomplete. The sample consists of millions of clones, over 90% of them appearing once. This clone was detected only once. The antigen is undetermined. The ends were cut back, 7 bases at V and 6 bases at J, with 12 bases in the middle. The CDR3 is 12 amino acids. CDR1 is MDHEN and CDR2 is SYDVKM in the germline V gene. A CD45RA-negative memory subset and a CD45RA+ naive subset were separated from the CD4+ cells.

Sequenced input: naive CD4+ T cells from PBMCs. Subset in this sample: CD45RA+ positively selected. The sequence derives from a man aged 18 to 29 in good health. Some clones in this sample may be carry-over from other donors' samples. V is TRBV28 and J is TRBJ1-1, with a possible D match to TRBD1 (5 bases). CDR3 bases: TGTGCCAGCACCCCCTGGGGGTCTGAAGCTTTCTTT. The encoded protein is CASTPWGSEAFF.